The rows below give T cell receptor beta chains drawn from one sample of a study of T-cell memory formation after mild COVID-19. TCRdb redid the calling of the 5' RACE reads with MiXCR, one entry per CDR3 protein. The repertoire holds fewer than 400,000 distinct CDR3 sequences, with 10% to 15% as singletons. Sequenced input: PBMCs or a T cell subset sorted from them (not recorded which). These TCRs come from a man between 18 and 29 years old who had mild COVID-19 (a few samples of this study predate the infection). Cell type and time point are not known. Both conserved end residues are part of each CDR3. D genes are given only for firm matches. Size values are once, few and many counts, or a class for expanded clones, and some rows have none.

abundance	v_gene	j_gene	d_gene	CDR3nt	CDR3aa
few	TRBV6-5	TRBJ2-3	TRBD2	TGTGCCAGCAGGAGACTAGCGGGCACAGATACGCAGTATTTT	CASRRLAGTDTQYF
few	TRBV4-2	TRBJ1-1	TRBD1	TGTGCCAGCAGCCAAGATCTCACAGGGGACATGAACACTGAAGCTTTCTTT	CASSQDLTGDMNTEAFF
few	TRBV27	TRBJ2-5	.	TGTGCCAGCAGCAGATCAGGGCTCCGGCAGACCCAGTACTTC	CASSRSGLRQTQYF
.	TRBV20-1	TRBJ2-7	TRBD2	TGCAGTGCTAGAGGACTAGCGGAATTCTACGAGCAGTACTTC	CSARGLAEFYEQYF
.	TRBV7-6	TRBJ2-7	.	TGTGCCAGCAGCTTAGACGTGAGCGGCGAGCAGTACTTC	CASSLDVSGEQYF
few	TRBV5-1	TRBJ2-6	.	TGCGCCAGCTTTGTACCCGGGGCCAACGTCCTGACTTTC	CASFVPGANVLTF
many	TRBV4-1	TRBJ2-5	.	TGCGCCAGCAGCCAAGGCGCCGGGATCACACAAGAGACCCAGTACTTC	CASSQGAGITQETQYF
.	TRBV6-4	TRBJ1-5	.	TGTGCCATCATGGGTGCGCGGAATCAGCCCCAGCATTTT	CAIMGARNQPQHF
.	TRBV2	TRBJ1-6	TRBD1	TGTGCCAGCACCCCCGGACAGGGGAGTTCACCCCTCCACTTT	CASTPGQGSSPLHF
many	TRBV5-4	TRBJ2-3	.	TGTGCCAGCAGCTTGAGCTCTAGTAGGTTGGGAGATACGCAGTATTTT	CASSLSSSRLGDTQYF
many	TRBV5-1	TRBJ2-2	.	TGCGCCAGCAGCCTGGACCCTGAGGGCACCGGGGAGCTGTTTTTT	CASSLDPEGTGELFF
many	TRBV7-9	TRBJ1-1	.	TGTGCCAGCAGCCTTGCCCCGAACACTGAAGCTTTCTTT	CASSLAPNTEAFF
many	TRBV7-2	TRBJ2-5	.	TGTGCCAGCAGCTTAGGGGCAGGAGAAGAGACCCAGTACTTC	CASSLGAGEETQYF
few	TRBV5-5	TRBJ1-2	.	TGTGCCAGCAGCCCCTCGGGGGCCACCTATGGCTACACCTTC	CASSPSGATYGYTF
few	TRBV4-3	TRBJ1-2	.	TGCGCCAGCAGCCAAGAAGGCAGGGTGGATGGCTACACCTTC	CASSQEGRVDGYTF
.	TRBV4-2	TRBJ2-3	TRBD2	TGTGCCAGCAGCCATCAAACTGGACTAGCGGGCTACACAGATACGCAGTATTTT	CASSHQTGLAGYTDTQYF
many	TRBV7-7	TRBJ2-1	.	TGTGCTAGCAGCTTATTGGGGAGCTCCTACAATGAGCAGTTCTTC	CASSLLGSSYNEQFF
.	TRBV12-3/TRBV12-4	TRBJ2-5	.	TGTGCCAGCAGTCGACGGGAAGGGGGAGAGACCCAGTACTTC	CASSRREGGETQYF
few	TRBV5-1	TRBJ2-1	.	TGCGCCAGCAGCTTGCTGGGGAGGAATGAGCAGTTCTTC	CASSLLGRNEQFF
few	TRBV4-2	TRBJ2-7	.	TGTGCCAGCAGCCGATCCGTGTCCTACGAGCAGTACTTC	CASSRSVSYEQYF
.	TRBV29-1	TRBJ1-2	.	TGCAGCGTTCGCTCTCATAACTATGGCTACACCTTC	CSVRSHNYGYTF